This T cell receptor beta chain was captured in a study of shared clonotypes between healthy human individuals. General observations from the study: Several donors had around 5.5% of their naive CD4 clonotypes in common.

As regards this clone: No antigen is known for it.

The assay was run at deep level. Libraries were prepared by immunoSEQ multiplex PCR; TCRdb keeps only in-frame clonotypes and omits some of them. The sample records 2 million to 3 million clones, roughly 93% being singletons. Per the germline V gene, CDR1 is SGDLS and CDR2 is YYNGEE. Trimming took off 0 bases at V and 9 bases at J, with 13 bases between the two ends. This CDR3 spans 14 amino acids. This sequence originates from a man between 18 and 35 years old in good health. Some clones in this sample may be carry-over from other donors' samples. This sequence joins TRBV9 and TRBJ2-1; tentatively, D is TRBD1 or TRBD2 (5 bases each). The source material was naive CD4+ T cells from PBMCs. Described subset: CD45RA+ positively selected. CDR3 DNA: TGTGCCAGCAGCGTAGAACCGTTTGGGGGTGAGCAGTTCTTC. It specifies CASSVEPFGGEQFF.